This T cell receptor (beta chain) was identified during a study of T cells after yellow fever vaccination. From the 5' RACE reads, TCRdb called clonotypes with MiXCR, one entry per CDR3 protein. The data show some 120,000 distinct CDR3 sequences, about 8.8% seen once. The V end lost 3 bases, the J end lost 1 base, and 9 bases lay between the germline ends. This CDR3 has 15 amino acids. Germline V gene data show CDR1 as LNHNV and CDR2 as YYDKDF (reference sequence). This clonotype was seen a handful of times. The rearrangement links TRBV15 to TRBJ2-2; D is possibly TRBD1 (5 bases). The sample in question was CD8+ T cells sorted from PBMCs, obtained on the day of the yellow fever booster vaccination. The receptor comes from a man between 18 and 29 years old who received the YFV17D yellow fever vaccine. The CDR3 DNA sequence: TGTGCCACCAGCAGTAGGGGCCGGAACACCGGGGAGCTGTTTTTT. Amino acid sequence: CATSSRGRNTGELFF. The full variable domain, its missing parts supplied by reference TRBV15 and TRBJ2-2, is DAMVIQNPRYQVTQFGKPVTLSCSQTLNHNVMYWYQQKSSQAPKLLFHYYDKDFNNEADTPDNFQSRRPNTSFCFLDIRSPGLGDTAMYLCATSSRGRNTGELFFGEGSRLTVL.